One sample yielded the 24 T cell receptor beta chains listed below, sequenced in a study of control samples from healthy donors and cancer patients. TCRdb keeps only in-frame clones here, not all; method: immunoSEQ multiplex PCR. Of some 130,000 clones in the sample, 80% to 95% were seen once. Sequenced sample: blood. These receptors came from a woman aged 45-60 years in good health.

V usage is TRBV12-5 and J usage is TRBJ1-2, with TRBD1 matching over 8 bases. Germline V CDR1 and CDR2: LGHNT, FRNRAP. The CDR3 runs 12 residues. Trimming cost V 1 base and J 13 bases; bases outside gene matches: 5. The CDR3 reads CASGLATGGRTF. CDR3 bases: TGTGCTAGTGGTTTGGCTACAGGGGGTCGCACCTTC.

This chain joins TRBV28 and TRBJ2-1; D gene ambiguous. The germline V gene encodes CDR1 MDHEN and CDR2 SYDVKM. CDR3 length equals 14 residues. V was clipped by 7 bases and J by 0 bases, with 10 bases between them. The CDR3 nucleotides read TGTGCCAGCAACAGCCCGAGCTCCTACAATGAGCAGTTCTTC. Its protein product is CASNSPSSYNEQFF.

In its sample, this clone was seen once. The rearrangement uses TRBV19 and TRBJ1-2; D gene unclear. This CDR3 has 14 residues. Germline V lookup: CDR1 LNHDA, CDR2 SQIVND (reference sequence). V shed 5 bases and J shed 4 bases, with 14 bases lying between them. Here the CDR3 reads CASSADGQPYGYTF. The CDR3 DNA sequence: TGTGCCAGTAGTGCCGACGGGCAGCCCTATGGCTACACCTTC.

V gene TRBV4-1 combines with J gene TRBJ1-4, with D hard to call. CDR1 is MGHRA, CDR2 YSYEKL, per germline. This CDR3 contains 14 residues. Between the trimmed V and J ends, which lost 4 bases and 0 bases, there was a span of 6 bases. CDR3 protein: CASSPGTTNEKLFF. The CDR3 nucleotides read TGCGCCAGCAGCCCGGGTACAACTAATGAAAAACTGTTTTTT.

V gene TRBV24-1 combines with J gene TRBJ2-2, with D possibly TRBD2 on 5 matching bases. Looked up from germline, CDR1 is KGHDR and CDR2 is SFDVKD. Deletions cut 2 bases from V and 4 bases from J, with 10 bases between. The CDR3 loop spans 15 amino acids. The CDR3 reads CATSDYNSGTGELFF. The CDR3, as DNA: TGTGCCACCAGTGATTATAACAGCGGCACCGGGGAGCTGTTTTTT.

This clone has a single count. J is TRBJ2-2 and V is TRBV5-1; 15 positions agree with TRBD2. V was pared by 5 bases and J by 7 bases, with 6 bases of the junction left unmatched. The CDR3 extends over 16 amino acids. The germline V gene has CDR1 SGHRS and CDR2 YFSETQ. DNA of the CDR3: TGCGCCAGCAGTTCCGGACTAGCGGGAGGGGTCGGGGAGCTGTTTTTT. It encodes CASSSGLAGGVGELFF.

This chain joins TRBV19 and TRBJ1-2; D gene unclear. V shed 5 bases and J shed 2 bases, with 9 bases lying between them. The CDR3 is made up of 13 amino acids. Germline V gene data show CDR1 as LNHDA and CDR2 as SQIVND (reference sequence). CDR3 sequence reads: CASSPRGNYGYTF. CDR3 in DNA: TGTGCCAGTAGTCCGCGCGGGAACTATGGCTACACCTTC.

The chain employs TRBV6-5 and TRBJ2-3; unclear D gene. CDR1 is MNHEY, CDR2 SVGAGI, per germline. The CDR3 length is 15 residues. V was trimmed by 5 bases and J by 8 bases, leaving 20 bases between them. CDR3 bases: TGTGCCAGCAGTCAATTCGGATTTACAATCGGTACGCAGTATTTT. Its protein is CASSQFGFTIGTQYF.

The chain combines TRBV2 with TRBJ2-6; 8 nucleotides match TRBD1. The ends lost 6 bases at V and 0 bases at J; junction bases unmatched: 22. This CDR3 spans 22 amino acids. Germline V CDR1 and CDR2: SNHLY, FYNNEI. In nucleotides, the CDR3 is TGTGCCAGCAGCAAATCGTCAGGGGGCGATAACCCTCCTCTCTCTGGGGCCAACGTCCTGACTTTC. It encodes CASSKSSGGDNPPLSGANVLTF.

V and J are TRBV4-2 and TRBJ2-7; 10 positions agree with TRBD1. CDR1 is LGHNA, CDR2 YNFKEQ, per germline. There are 16 residues in the CDR3. With V trimmed by 1 base and J by 2 bases, 5 bases remained unmatched. CDR3 residues: CASSQAWDRGTYEQYF. The CDR3 DNA reads TGTGCCAGCAGCCAAGCTTGGGACAGGGGAACCTACGAGCAGTACTTC.

The chain links TRBV7-2 to TRBJ1-2; 7 positions agree with TRBD1. The CDR3 is 15 residues long. Unmatched junction bases numbered 12, after V lost 7 bases and J lost 4 bases. In germline, CDR1 is SGHTA, CDR2 FQGNSA. The CDR3 sequence: CASKAGGRPFYGYTF. DNA of the CDR3: TGTGCCAGCAAAGCAGGGGGTAGGCCTTTCTATGGCTACACCTTC.

This chain joins TRBV12-3 or TRBV12-4 and TRBJ1-2; D unresolved. Trimming stripped 5 bases from V and 0 bases from J, with 7 bases between. The CDR3 totals 13 residues. CDR3 nucleotide sequence: TGTGCCAGCAGTCAGACGCCTAACTATGGCTACACCTTC. Protein sequence: CASSQTPNYGYTF.

This rearrangement joins TRBV7-9 to TRBJ1-4; 8 nucleotides agree with TRBD1. After removal of 5 bases from V and 1 base from J, the junction contained 6 bases not matched to a gene. Germline values: CDR1 SEHNR, CDR2 FQNEAQ (reference sequence). CDR3 size: 16 residues. This chain's CDR3 is CASSPPDRGTNEKLFF. CDR3 in DNA: TGTGCCAGCAGCCCACCCGACAGGGGAACTAATGAAAAACTGTTTTTT.

The rearrangement uses TRBV25-1 and TRBJ2-3; D ambiguous. The germline gives CDR1 MGHDK, CDR2 SYGVNS. The CDR3 extends over 12 amino acids. V was trimmed by 8 bases and J by 6 bases, leaving 12 bases between them. The CDR3 DNA is TGTGCCAGCCGTCTCAGCGCCGATACGCAGTATTTT. Its protein product is CASRLSADTQYF.

The chain combines TRBV7-8 with TRBJ2-3; TRBD2 aligns across 10 bases. The CDR3 length is 16 residues. CDR1 is SGHVS, CDR2 FQNEAQ, per germline. Losses at the gene ends were 5 bases for V and 0 bases for J; bases not matched to a gene: 5. The CDR3 loop reads CASSRDSGRSTDTQYF. The CDR3 coding sequence is TGTGCCAGCAGCCGAGATAGCGGGAGGAGCACAGATACGCAGTATTTT. Together with reference TRBV7-8 and TRBJ2-3, the CDR3 gives the full variable domain: GAGVSQSPRYKVAKRGQDVALRCDPISGHVSLFWYQQALGQGPEFLTYFQNEAQLDKSGLPSDRFFAERPEGSVSTLKIQRTQQEDSAVYLCASSRDSGRSTDTQYFGPGTRLTVL.

V is TRBV3-1 (or the pseudogene TRBV3-2) and J is TRBJ2-3; D is ambiguous. This CDR3 is built from 12 residues. Trimming cost V 2 bases and J 6 bases, with 6 bases left between them. The germline V gene encodes CDR1 LGHDT and CDR2 YNNKEL (reference sequence). The CDR3 reads CASSQSGDTQYF. CDR3 bases: TGTGCCAGCAGCCAAAGTGGGGATACGCAGTATTTT.

This chain uses TRBV27 with TRBJ1-2; D is ambiguous. Germline V gene lookup returns CDR1 MNHEY and CDR2 SMNVEV (reference sequence). Trimming cost V 6 bases and J 5 bases, with 19 bases left between them. The CDR3 runs 15 residues. This CDR3 is CASRSPDATPYGYTF. Here the CDR3 DNA reads TGTGCCAGCAGATCCCCGGACGCGACCCCATATGGCTACACCTTC.

The gene calls are TRBV20-1 and TRBJ2-3; tentative D call: TRBD2 (5 bases). The V and J ends lost 6 bases and 6 bases respectively, with 10 bases between them. CDR3 length equals 11 residues. Germline loops: CDR1 DFQATT, CDR2 SNEGSKA (reference sequence). The CDR3 DNA sequence: TGCAGTGCGGGTAGCGTGGATACGCAGTATTTT. Its protein is CSAGSVDTQYF.

The rearrangement uses TRBV2 and TRBJ2-2, with D perhaps given as TRBD1 or TRBD2 (5 bases each). The CDR3 has 16 residues. CDR1 is SNHLY and CDR2 is FYNNEI in the germline V gene. The V end lost 3 bases, the J end lost 0 bases, and 11 bases lay between the germline ends. The CDR3 sequence: CASSDLGPSNTGELFF. The CDR3 region has the DNA TGTGCCAGCAGTGACTTGGGACCATCGAACACCGGGGAGCTGTTTTTT. The full variable domain, its missing parts supplied by reference TRBV2 and TRBJ2-2, is EPEVTQTPSHQVTQMGQEVILRCVPISNHLYFYWYRQILGQKVEFLVSFYNNEISEKSEIFDDQFSVERPDGSNFTLKIRSTKLEDSAMYFCASSDLGPSNTGELFFGEGSRLTVL.

The genes are TRBV27 and TRBJ1-5; D perhaps matches TRBD1 (5 bases). Trimming took off 11 bases at V and 0 bases at J, with 11 bases between the two ends. From germline, CDR1 is MNHEY and CDR2 SMNVEV (reference sequence). CDR3 length: 13 residues. CDR3 protein: CASGVRSNQPQHF. The CDR3, as DNA: TGTGCCTCGGGGGTTCGTAGCAATCAGCCCCAGCATTTT.

This clone was seen a handful of times. The chain recombines TRBV7-2 with TRBJ1-2, with D uncertain. The CDR3 extends over 15 amino acids. With 0 bases removed from V and 7 bases from J, the gap between germline ends came to 15 bases. Germline CDR1 is SGHTA and CDR2 is FQGNSA. For the CDR3, the DNA is TGTGCCAGCAGCTTAGCCGAAAAAGGACTCGGTGGCTACACCTTC. Protein sequence: CASSLAEKGLGGYTF.

The V and J genes are TRBV5-5 and TRBJ1-6, with a possible D match to TRBD1 (6 bases). V lost 4 bases and J lost 5, with 10 bases in between. Germline CDR1 and CDR2: SGHKS and YYEKEE (reference sequence). This CDR3 contains 14 residues. CDR3 residues: CASSPGHNNSPLHF. The CDR3 region has the DNA TGTGCCAGCAGCCCGGGACATAATAATTCACCCCTCCACTTT. The full variable domain, its missing parts supplied by reference TRBV5-5 and TRBJ1-6, is DAGVTQSPTHLIKTRGQQVTLRCSPISGHKSVSWYQQVLGQGPQFIFQYYEKEERGRGNFPDRFSARQFPNYSSELNVNALLLGDSALYLCASSPGHNNSPLHFGNGTRLTVT.

In nucleotides, the CDR3 is TGTGCCAGCAGCCAAGAGAGACTCGGACACAAGGGGAGAAACACCATATATTTT. Encoded protein: CASSQERLGHKGRNTIYF. The V call is TRBV3-1 (or the pseudogene TRBV3-2), the J call TRBJ1-3; D might be TRBD1 (5 bases). The CDR3 runs to 18 residues. Germline lookup yields CDR1 LGHDT and CDR2 YNNKEL (reference sequence). V lost 0 bases and J 5 bases, leaving 20 bases between the germline ends.

With regard to this clone: Other DNA sequences in this sample translate to the same CDR3. The chain combines TRBV20-1 with TRBJ1-2, with no clear D. The germline V and J ends were trimmed by 3 bases and 4 bases, with 6 bases remaining between them. From germline, CDR1 is DFQATT and CDR2 SNEGSKA (reference sequence). This CDR3 comprises 11 residues. CDR3 coding DNA: TGCAGTGCTAGGGAGGGCTATGGCTACACCTTC. Translated, it gives CSAREGYGYTF.